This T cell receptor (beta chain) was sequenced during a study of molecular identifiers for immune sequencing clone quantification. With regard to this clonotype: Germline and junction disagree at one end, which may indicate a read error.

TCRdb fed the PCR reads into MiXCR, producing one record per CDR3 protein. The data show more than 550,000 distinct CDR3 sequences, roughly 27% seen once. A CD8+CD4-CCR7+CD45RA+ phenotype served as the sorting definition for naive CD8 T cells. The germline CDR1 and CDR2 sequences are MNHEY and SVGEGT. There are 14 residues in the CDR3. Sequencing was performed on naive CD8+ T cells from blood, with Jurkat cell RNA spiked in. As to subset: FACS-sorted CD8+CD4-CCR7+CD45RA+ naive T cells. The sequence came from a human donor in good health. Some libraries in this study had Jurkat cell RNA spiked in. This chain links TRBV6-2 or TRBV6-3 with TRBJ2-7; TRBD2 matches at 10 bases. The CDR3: CASSYREREGEQCF. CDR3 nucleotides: TGTGCCAGCAGTTACCGGGAGCGGGAGGGCGAGCAGTGCTTC.